What follows are 4 T cell receptor beta chains derived from one specimen sequenced in a study of cytomegalovirus exposure and HLA in healthy donors. The PCR was carried out with 60 Vbeta primers and 13 Jbeta primers. The repertoire was sequenced with immunoSEQ multiplex PCR; TCRdb's copy has only in-frame clones and lacks some. Altogether 150,000 to 170,000 clones are present, over 70% being singletons, with the ten largest covering roughly 13%. Material: PBMCs. These receptors were collected from a man aged 30 to 45 in good health and CMV-seropositive.

This clone was seen a few times. This rearrangement joins TRBV29-1 to TRBJ1-1; the match to TRBD1 covers 8 bases. This CDR3 region has 12 residues. Germline values: CDR1 SQVTM, CDR2 ANQGSEA. V trimming: 7 bases; J trimming: 3 bases; junction bases outside the gene matches: 4. CDR3 in amino acids: CSAKDRDTEAFF. CDR3 in DNA: TGCAGCGCCAAGGACAGGGACACTGAAGCTTTCTTT. Drawing the rest from reference TRBV29-1 and TRBJ1-1, the complete variable domain is SAVISQKPSRDICQRGTSLTIQCQVDSQVTMMFWYRQQPGQSLTLIATANQGSEATYESGFVIDKFPISRPNLTFSTLTVSNMSPEDSSIYLCSAKDRDTEAFFGQGTRLTVV.

The chain links TRBV7-2 to TRBJ1-1; 9 nucleotides agree with TRBD1. Per the germline V gene, CDR1 is SGHTA and CDR2 is FQGNSA. J gave up 5 bases and V 5 bases, and 6 bases lay outside the gene matches. There are 14 residues in the CDR3. CDR3 residues: CASSPGQGRTEAFF. CDR3 nucleotides: TGTGCCAGCAGCCCGGGACAGGGTCGGACTGAAGCTTTCTTT.

This clone was seen a handful of times. The chain combines TRBV27 with TRBJ2-3; D gene uncertain. The CDR3 totals 13 residues. Trimming took 2 bases from V and 7 from J, leaving 10 bases between them. Germline V gives CDR1 MNHEY, CDR2 SMNVEV (reference sequence). The CDR3 nucleotides are TGTGCCAGCAGTTTAACGACTCGATATACGCAGTATTTT. As protein: CASSLTTRYTQYF.

In its sample, this clone was seen once. The chain carries TRBV5-1 and TRBJ2-2; D may be TRBD1 (5 bases). The CDR3 loop spans 13 amino acids. V lost 5 bases and J 7 bases, leaving 12 bases between the germline ends. Germline V gives CDR1 SGHRS, CDR2 YFSETQ. CDR3 in DNA: TGCGCCAGCAGGTCGACAGAGATCGGGGAGCTGTTTTTT. Its protein product is CASRSTEIGELFF.